A single sample is the source of the 27 T cell receptor beta chains below, sequenced in a study of identical twins. Using its own MiXCR run on the 5' RACE reads, TCRdb lists one record per CDR3 protein. This sample yields about 890,000 distinct CDR3 sequences, of which roughly 12% are seen a single time; 1.5% to 2% belongs to the top ten. In addition, the sample was reused for a study of yellow fever vaccine responses in identical twins.

The sample was PBMCs. These TCRs come from a woman between 18 and 29 years old in good health.

V and J are TRBV6-1 and TRBJ2-3, with no clear D. Germline assignment: CDR1 MNHNS and CDR2 SASEGT. This CDR3 comprises 18 residues. Trimming left V 0 bases short and J 6 bases short, with 22 bases between. CDR3 sequence (DNA): TGTGCCAGCAGTGAAGCTATTGGGTCGAGCTACGCCTTGGATACGCAGTATTTT. It encodes CASSEAIGSSYALDTQYF.

Only a few counts were recorded for this clonotype. CDR3 sequence: CASSVRLAGALNTGELFF. For the CDR3, the DNA is TGCGCCAGCAGTGTACGTCTAGCGGGGGCCCTTAACACCGGGGAGCTGTTTTTT. This chain links TRBV10-2 with TRBJ2-2, with 10 bases that match TRBD2. Looked up from germline, CDR1 is WSHSY and CDR2 is SAAADI. The CDR3 covers 18 residues. V gave up 4 bases and J gave up 2 bases; unmatched junction bases: 10.

V gene TRBV5-1 combines with J gene TRBJ2-2; no firm D call. CDR3 length equals 15 residues. Germline V gives CDR1 SGHRS, CDR2 YFSETQ. V was trimmed by 3 bases and J by 0 bases, leaving 9 bases between them. Here the CDR3 reads CASSSLASNTGELFF. The CDR3 DNA reads TGCGCCAGCAGCTCATTAGCTTCGAACACCGGGGAGCTGTTTTTT.

This clonotype turned up a few times. This chain uses TRBV11-2 with TRBJ1-2; D gene unclear. The V end lost 5 bases, the J end lost 0 bases, and 16 bases lay between the germline ends. The CDR3 has 16 residues. The germline V gene has CDR1 SGHAT and CDR2 FQNNGV. CDR3 in amino acids: CASSPPSGAPNYGYTF. As DNA, the CDR3 is TGTGCCAGCAGCCCCCCGTCGGGAGCCCCTAACTATGGCTACACCTTC.

The table lists this clonotype with many counts. V gene TRBV10-1 combines with J gene TRBJ2-5; 8 nucleotides align to TRBD1. CDR3 size: 15 residues. V trimming: 2 bases; J trimming: 2 bases; junction bases outside the gene matches: 4. Germline CDR1 WNHNN, CDR2 SYGVQD (reference sequence). The CDR3 bases are TGCGCCAGCAGTGAGCAGGGGGCTGGTCAAGAGACCCAGTACTTC. Translated, it gives CASSEQGAGQETQYF.

The chain combines TRBV2 with TRBJ1-4; 7 nucleotides match TRBD1. The ends lost 6 bases at V and 3 bases at J; junction bases unmatched: 7. The CDR3 is made up of 15 amino acids. CDR1 SNHLY and CDR2 FYNNEI come from the germline V gene. CDR3 DNA: TGTGCCAGCAGCCGGAACAGGGGAGCTAATGAAAAACTGTTTTTT. This codes for CASSRNRGANEKLFF.

The gene calls are TRBV7-9 and TRBJ2-5, with no clear D. Looked up from germline, CDR1 is SEHNR and CDR2 is FQNEAQ (reference sequence). This CDR3 is 13 amino acids long. Trimming removed 3 bases from V and 4 bases from J, with 9 bases in between. CDR3 amino acids: CASSFRVSETQYF. The CDR3 bases are TGTGCCAGCAGCTTTCGCGTTTCAGAGACCCAGTACTTC.

This chain connects TRBV24-1 to TRBJ1-5; D gene unclear. Looked up from germline, CDR1 is KGHDR and CDR2 is SFDVKD. There are 14 residues in the CDR3. With 4 bases removed from V and 3 bases from J, the gap between germline ends came to 9 bases. CDR3: CATSDPDPNQPQHF. The CDR3 region has the DNA TGTGCCACCAGTGACCCGGACCCCAATCAGCCCCAGCATTTT.

This clonotype was counted ten times or more. An end of the junction differs from the germline gene, which may be a read error. This chain links TRBV5-1 with TRBJ2-1; 10 bases align to TRBD2. Germline-derived CDR1 and CDR2 are SGHRS and YFSETQ. This CDR3 is built from 15 residues. The chain's CDR3 is CASSSSGSSYNEQFF. Written as DNA, the CDR3 is TGTGCCAGCAGCTCTAGCGGGAGCTCCTACAATGAGCAGTTCTTC.

The rearrangement joins TRBV12-3 or TRBV12-4 to TRBJ1-2; 9 bases align to TRBD1. This CDR3 is built from 16 residues. Trimming took 4 bases from V and 4 from J; bases not matched to a gene: 10. CDR3 residues: CASSSWDKTGGYGYTF. The CDR3 bases are TGTGCCAGCAGTTCTTGGGATAAGACAGGGGGCTATGGCTACACCTTC.

This clonotype turned up a few times. The V and J genes are TRBV5-1 and TRBJ2-3; 8 positions agree with TRBD2. This CDR3 has 16 amino acids. Trimming removed 5 bases from V and 0 bases from J; junction bases left unmatched: 8. Germline-derived CDR1 and CDR2 are SGHRS and YFSETQ. The CDR3 coding sequence is TGCGCCAGCAGTGGGAGCGGGGGCTCTAGCACAGATACGCAGTATTTT. It yields the protein CASSGSGGSSTDTQYF.

This clonotype was seen more than once but under ten times. This sequence joins TRBV21-1 and TRBJ2-7; the D call of TRBD1 is as the table states it, not checked on the DNA. TRBV21-1 is a pseudogene. The CDR3 is 19 residues long. CDR3 DNA: TGTGCCAGCAGCAAAGAACAGGGGACAGGGGGACTAGTATGGTACGAGCAGTACTTC. Residues: CASSKEQGTGGLVWYEQYF.

The chain combines TRBV18 with TRBJ2-1; 10 bases match TRBD2. Looked up from germline, CDR1 is KGHSH and CDR2 is LQKENI. This CDR3 comprises 15 residues. The J segment lost 8 bases and the V segment lost 3 bases, leaving 7 bases of the junction unmatched. CDR3 sequence reads: CASSPIAGGAHEQFF. DNA of the CDR3: TGTGCCAGCTCACCGATAGCGGGGGGCGCGCATGAGCAGTTCTTC.

V is TRBV5-6 and J is TRBJ2-7; D is perhaps TRBD2 (6 bases). Trimming took 0 bases from V and 0 from J, leaving 13 bases between them. The CDR3 is made up of 16 amino acids. Germline CDR1 SGHDT, CDR2 YYEEEE. The CDR3: CASSLGVSGSSYEQYV. The CDR3 DNA follows: TGTGCCAGCAGCTTGGGGGTTAGCGGTAGCTCCTACGAGCAGTACGTC.

This clonotype occurred a few times. The J gene is TRBJ1-5, the V gene TRBV3-1; D not resolved. This CDR3 has 15 residues. Trimming took 6 bases from V and 2 from J, leaving 14 bases between them. Germline loops: CDR1 LGHDT, CDR2 YNNKEL (reference sequence). The CDR3 coding sequence is TGTGCCAGCAGTCATAGAGGGAGCGGCAATCAGCCCCAGCATTTT. This gives the protein CASSHRGSGNQPQHF. The full variable domain, rest sourced from reference TRBV3-1 and TRBJ1-5, is DTAVSQTPKYLVTQMGNDKSIKCEQNLGHDTMYWYKQDSKKFLKIMFSYNNKELIINETVPNRFSPKSPDKAHLNLHINSLELGDSAVYFCASSHRGSGNQPQHFGDGTRLSIL.

This clonotype was detected a few times. The chain couples TRBV10-3 to TRBJ1-1; maybe TRBD1 (6 bases). The CDR3 covers 12 residues. Per the germline V gene, CDR1 is ENHRY and CDR2 is SYGVKD. V was shortened by 9 bases and J by 6 bases, with 14 bases between the two germline ends. The CDR3 DNA sequence: TGTGCCATAAGAGGGGGGGACGCTGAAGCTTTCTTT. It yields the protein CAIRGGDAEAFF.

This clonotype was recorded many times. Here the CDR3 reads CASELSGGNTGELFF. CDR3 sequence (DNA): TGCGCCAGCGAACTGAGCGGGGGCAACACCGGGGAGCTGTTTTTT. V usage is TRBV5-1 and J usage is TRBJ2-2, with TRBD2 matching over 8 bases. This CDR3 is 15 amino acids long. Germline V CDR1 and CDR2: SGHRS, YFSETQ. The V and J ends lost 7 bases and 2 bases, in that order; junction bases with no gene match: 7.

This CDR3 reads CASSPGGVGEQYF. In DNA form, the CDR3 reads TGTGCCAGCAGTCCAGGGGGAGTCGGCGAGCAGTACTTC. The V and J genes are TRBV7-2 and TRBJ2-7; TRBD1 agrees at 7 bases. The V and J ends lost 6 bases and 6 bases, in that order; junction bases with no gene match: 8. Per the germline V gene, CDR1 is SGHTA and CDR2 is FQGNSA. The CDR3 is made up of 13 amino acids.

The gene calls are TRBV4-2 and TRBJ2-5; 9 nucleotides align to TRBD2. The CDR3 loop spans 18 amino acids. Germline CDR1 reads LGHNA; CDR2 reads YNFKEQ. After removal of 0 bases from V and 1 base from J, the junction contained 9 bases not matched to a gene. The CDR3 DNA sequence: TGTGCCAGCAGCCAAGATCGTGGGACTAGCAGATCCCAAGAGACCCAGTACTTC. Translated: CASSQDRGTSRSQETQYF.

The chain uses TRBV27 and TRBJ2-6, with D perhaps matching TRBD1 (5 bases). The germline gives CDR1 MNHEY, CDR2 SMNVEV (reference sequence). The CDR3 is made up of 20 amino acids. Trimming removed 0 bases from V and 3 bases from J, with 21 bases in between. CDR3 loop: CASSLSGRASQTHGANVLTF. In DNA, the CDR3 is TGTGCCAGCAGTTTATCGGGCAGGGCGTCTCAAACCCATGGGGCCAACGTCCTGACTTTC.

This clonotype was counted between two and nine times. In nucleotides, the CDR3 is TGTGCCAGCACCAAATTCGGAGATACGCAGTATTTT. It encodes CASTKFGDTQYF. This chain joins TRBV12-3 or TRBV12-4 and TRBJ2-3; D is unclear. The CDR3 consists of 12 residues. V shed 7 bases and J shed 5 bases, with 10 bases lying between them.

A few counts support this clonotype. This chain links TRBV3-1 with TRBJ2-1, with 9 bases lining up with TRBD2. The germline CDR1 and CDR2 sequences are LGHDT and YNNKEL (reference sequence). The junction had 8 bases not matched to a gene; V was cut back by 10 bases and J by 4 bases. This CDR3 is built from 14 residues. CDR3 nucleotides: TGTGCCACAGGCCGACTAGCGGTATACAATGAGCAGTTCTTC. This sequence encodes CATGRLAVYNEQFF.

This clonotype was detected ten times or more. The rearrangement uses TRBV6-1 and TRBJ1-6; 7 bases are a match to TRBD1. Germline V lookup: CDR1 MNHNS, CDR2 SASEGT. Trimming took 6 bases from V and 5 from J; bases not matched to a gene: 4. CDR3 length equals 14 residues. The CDR3 coding sequence is TGTGCCAGCAGGAGGACAGGAGATAATTCACCCCTCCACTTT. This gives the protein CASRRTGDNSPLHF.

In this sample, this clonotype turned up a few times. V is TRBV4-1 and J is TRBJ1-1; a possible D gene is TRBD1 (6 bases). This CDR3 contains 16 residues. The V gene's germline CDR1 is MGHRA and CDR2 YSYEKL. The V end lost 0 bases, the J end lost 5 bases, and 16 bases lay between the germline ends. CDR3 sequence: CASSQDYRGPRTEAFF. The CDR3 bases are TGCGCCAGCAGCCAAGATTACCGGGGGCCGAGGACTGAAGCTTTCTTT.

This clonotype was counted a few times. The chain joins TRBV28 to TRBJ1-5; the D gene is possibly TRBD1 (6 bases). The V end was cut by 5 bases, the J end by 6 bases, with 14 bases between. CDR3 length: 14 residues. The germline gives CDR1 MDHEN, CDR2 SYDVKM. The CDR3 here is CASSTHRVGQPQHF. CDR3 DNA sequence: TGTGCCAGCAGTACCCACAGGGTGGGTCAGCCCCAGCATTTT.

The table lists this clonotype with a few counts. This chain links TRBV7-7 with TRBJ2-3; D call uncertain. V lost 2 bases, J lost 2 bases, and 11 bases lay in between. The germline gives CDR1 SSHAT, CDR2 FNYEAQ (reference sequence). The CDR3 has 15 amino acids. CDR3 protein: CASSLNSFPTDTQYF. The CDR3 DNA is TGTGCCAGCAGCTTAAATAGCTTCCCCACAGATACGCAGTATTTT.

This clonotype was picked up a small number of times. The rearrangement links TRBV7-9 to TRBJ2-3; D is unclear. The CDR3 runs to 15 residues. V was pared by 1 base and J by 2 bases, with 10 bases between. Germline CDR1 is SEHNR and CDR2 is FQNEAQ (reference sequence). The CDR3 protein is CASSLVPTPTDTQYF. In nucleotides, the CDR3 is TGTGCCAGCAGCTTAGTACCCACCCCCACAGATACGCAGTATTTT.